The text below deals with one TCR beta chain. Here immunoSEQ multiplex PCR was the method, and the copy in TCRdb shows in-frame clones only, minus some. The table has hundreds of thousands of clones, over 80% seen once; the top ten hold roughly 0.25%. J gave up 3 bases and V 5 bases, and 6 bases lay outside the gene matches. From germline, CDR1 is SGHTA and CDR2 FQGTGA. The CDR3 is 14 residues long. This entry comes from a study of blood T cell repertoires in COVID-19. The overall study: From T cells, B-cell-depleted T cells, or PBMCs came the material, which was cDNA or gDNA.

This rearrangement joins TRBV7-3 to TRBJ2-7, with TRBD2 matching over 8 bases. The sequencing input was peripheral blood. This TCR came from a young woman with acute or convalescent COVID-19. The CDR3 DNA follows: TGTGCCAGCAGCCCGCGGGGGGTTGGCTACGAGCAGTACTTC. Translating it yields CASSPRGVGYEQYF.